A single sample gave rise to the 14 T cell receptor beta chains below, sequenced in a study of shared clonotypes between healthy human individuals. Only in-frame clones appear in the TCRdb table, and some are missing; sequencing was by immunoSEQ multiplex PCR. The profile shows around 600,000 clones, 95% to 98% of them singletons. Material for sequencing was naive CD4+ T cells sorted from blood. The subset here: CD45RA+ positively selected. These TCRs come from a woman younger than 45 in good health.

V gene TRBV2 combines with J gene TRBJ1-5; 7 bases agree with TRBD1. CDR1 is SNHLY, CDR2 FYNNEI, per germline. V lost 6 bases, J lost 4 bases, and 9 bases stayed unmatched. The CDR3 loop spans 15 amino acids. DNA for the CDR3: TGTGCCAGCAGAGAGCGCGACAGGGCGAATCAGCCCCAGCATTTT. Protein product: CASRERDRANQPQHF.

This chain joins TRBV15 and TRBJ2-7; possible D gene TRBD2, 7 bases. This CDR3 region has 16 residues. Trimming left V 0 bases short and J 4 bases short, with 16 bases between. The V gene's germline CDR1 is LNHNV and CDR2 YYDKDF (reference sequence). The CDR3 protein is CATSRDGGASVYEQYF. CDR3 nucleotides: TGTGCCACCAGCAGAGATGGGGGGGCGAGTGTATACGAGCAGTACTTC.

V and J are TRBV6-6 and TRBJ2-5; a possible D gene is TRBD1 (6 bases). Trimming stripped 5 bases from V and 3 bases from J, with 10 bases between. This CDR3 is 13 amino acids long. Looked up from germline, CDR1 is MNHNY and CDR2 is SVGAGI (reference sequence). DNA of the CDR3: TGTGCCAGCAGTCCCTACAGGGAAGAGACCCAGTACTTC. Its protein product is CASSPYREETQYF.

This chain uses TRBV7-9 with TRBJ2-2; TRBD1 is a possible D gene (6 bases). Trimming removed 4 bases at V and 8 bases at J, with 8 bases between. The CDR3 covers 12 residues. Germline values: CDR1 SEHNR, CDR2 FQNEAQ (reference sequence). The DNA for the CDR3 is TGTGCCAGCAGCTCCGGGACAGGGGAGCTGTTTTTT. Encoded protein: CASSSGTGELFF.

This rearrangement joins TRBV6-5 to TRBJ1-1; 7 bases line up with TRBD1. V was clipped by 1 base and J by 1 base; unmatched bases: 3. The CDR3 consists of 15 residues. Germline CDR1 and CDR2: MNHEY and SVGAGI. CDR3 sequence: CASSYWTGANTEAFF. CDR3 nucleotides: TGTGCCAGCAGTTACTGGACAGGCGCGAACACTGAAGCTTTCTTT.

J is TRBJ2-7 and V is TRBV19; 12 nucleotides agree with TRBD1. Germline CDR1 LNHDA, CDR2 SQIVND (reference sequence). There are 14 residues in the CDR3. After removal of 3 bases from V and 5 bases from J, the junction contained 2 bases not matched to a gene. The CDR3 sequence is CASSIGTGGDEQYF. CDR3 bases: TGTGCCAGTAGTATCGGGACAGGGGGCGACGAGCAGTACTTC.

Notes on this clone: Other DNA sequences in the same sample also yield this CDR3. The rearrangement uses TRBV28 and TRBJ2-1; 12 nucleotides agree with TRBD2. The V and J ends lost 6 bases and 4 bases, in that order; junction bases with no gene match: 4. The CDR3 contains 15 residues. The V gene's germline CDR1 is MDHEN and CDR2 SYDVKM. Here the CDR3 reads CASRTGTSGYNEQFF. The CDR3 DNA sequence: TGTGCCAGCAGAACCGGGACTAGCGGGTACAATGAGCAGTTCTTC.

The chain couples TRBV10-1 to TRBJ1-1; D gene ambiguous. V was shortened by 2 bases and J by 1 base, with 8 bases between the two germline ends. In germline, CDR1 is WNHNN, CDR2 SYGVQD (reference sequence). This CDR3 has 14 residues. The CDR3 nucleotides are TGCGCCAGCAGTGAGGGCAAACGGAACACTGAAGCTTTCTTT. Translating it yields CASSEGKRNTEAFF.

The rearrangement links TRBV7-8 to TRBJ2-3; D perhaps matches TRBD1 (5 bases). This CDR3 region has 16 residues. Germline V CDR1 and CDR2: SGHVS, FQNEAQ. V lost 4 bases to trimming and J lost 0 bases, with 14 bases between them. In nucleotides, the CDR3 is TGTGCCAGCAGCTCTTACAGGTTTTCTAGCACAGATACGCAGTATTTT. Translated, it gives CASSSYRFSSTDTQYF.

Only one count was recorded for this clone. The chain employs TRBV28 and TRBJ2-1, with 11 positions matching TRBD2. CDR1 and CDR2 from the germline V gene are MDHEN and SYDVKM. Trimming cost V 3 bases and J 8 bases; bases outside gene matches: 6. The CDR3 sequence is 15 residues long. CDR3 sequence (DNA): TGTGCCAGCAGTTTCATGCTAGCGGGAGGCTATGAGCAGTTCTTC. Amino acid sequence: CASSFMLAGGYEQFF.

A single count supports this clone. The chain's CDR3 is CATSLYDPGANVLTF. CDR3 DNA sequence: TGTGCCACCAGCCTATATGACCCTGGGGCCAACGTCCTGACTTTC. The chain joins TRBV15 to TRBJ2-6, with D unclear. With 5 bases removed from V and 2 bases from J, the gap between germline ends came to 10 bases. The length of the CDR3 is 15 residues. Germline CDR1 and CDR2: LNHNV and YYDKDF (reference sequence).

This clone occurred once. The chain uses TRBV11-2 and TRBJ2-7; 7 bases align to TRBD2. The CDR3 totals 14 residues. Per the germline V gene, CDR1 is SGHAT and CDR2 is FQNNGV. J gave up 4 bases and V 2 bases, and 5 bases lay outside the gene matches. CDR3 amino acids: CASSLSWEGYEQYF. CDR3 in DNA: TGTGCCAGCAGCTTATCGTGGGAGGGGTACGAGCAGTACTTC.

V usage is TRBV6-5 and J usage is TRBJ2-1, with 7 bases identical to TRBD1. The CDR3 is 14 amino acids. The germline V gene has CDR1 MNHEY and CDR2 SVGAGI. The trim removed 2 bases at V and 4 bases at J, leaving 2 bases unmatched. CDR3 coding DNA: TGTGCCAGCAGTTACAGGGACAGATACAATGAGCAGTTCTTC. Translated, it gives CASSYRDRYNEQFF.

The CDR3 spells CASSLDQWGGTGEENEQFF. CDR3 nucleotide sequence: TGTGCCAGCAGCTTAGATCAATGGGGTGGAACGGGAGAGGAGAATGAGCAGTTCTTC. J is TRBJ2-1 and V is TRBV11-3, with D tentatively TRBD2 (6 bases). Trimming took 0 bases from V and 7 from J, leaving 25 bases between them. The CDR3 spans 19 residues. The germline V gene has CDR1 SGHNT and CDR2 YENEEA.